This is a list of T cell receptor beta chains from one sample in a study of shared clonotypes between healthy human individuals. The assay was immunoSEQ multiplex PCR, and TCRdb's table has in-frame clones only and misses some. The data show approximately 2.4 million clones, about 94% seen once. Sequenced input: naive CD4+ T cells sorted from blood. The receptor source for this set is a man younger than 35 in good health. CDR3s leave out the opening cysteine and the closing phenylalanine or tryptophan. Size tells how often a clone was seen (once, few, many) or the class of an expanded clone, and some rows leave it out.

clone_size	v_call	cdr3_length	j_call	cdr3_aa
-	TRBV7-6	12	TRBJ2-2	ASRRSSNTGELF
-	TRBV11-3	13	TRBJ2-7	ASSPGEGRTYEQY
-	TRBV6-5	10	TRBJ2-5	ASSRDQETQY
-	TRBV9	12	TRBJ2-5	ASSVGSGGETQY
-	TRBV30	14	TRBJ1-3	AWISKKGQGGNTIY
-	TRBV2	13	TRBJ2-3	ASSRAFSFTDTQY
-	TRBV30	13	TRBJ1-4	AWSVLAGANEKLF
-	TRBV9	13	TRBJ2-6	ASSVAGLGANVLT
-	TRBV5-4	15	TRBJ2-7	ASSWVVKDRGSYEQY
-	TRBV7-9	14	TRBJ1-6	ASSLGELSYNSPLH
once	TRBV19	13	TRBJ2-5	ASRPSGTGDETQY
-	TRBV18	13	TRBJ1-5	ASSPPGTVHQPQH
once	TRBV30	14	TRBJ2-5	AWSSGLAGQPGTQY
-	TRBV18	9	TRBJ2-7	ASSTPYEQY
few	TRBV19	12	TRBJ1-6	ASSVQGTNSPLH
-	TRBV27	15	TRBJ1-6	ASSLGALGGVNSPLH
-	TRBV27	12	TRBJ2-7	ASSFLAGGYEQY
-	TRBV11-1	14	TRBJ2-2	ASSLWQGAGTGELF
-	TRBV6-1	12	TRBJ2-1	ASCPLGSGNEQF
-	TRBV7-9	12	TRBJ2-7	ASSLGGASYEQY
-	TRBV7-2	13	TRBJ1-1	ASSLLMTGIAEAF
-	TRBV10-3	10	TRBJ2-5	ATRRDQETQY
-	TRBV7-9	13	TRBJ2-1	ASSVTSGAYNEQF
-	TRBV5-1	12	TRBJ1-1	ASSAMGTNTEAF
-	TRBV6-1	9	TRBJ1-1	ASGRNTEAF
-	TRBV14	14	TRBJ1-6	ASSTMGPPLNSPLH
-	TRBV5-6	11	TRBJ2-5	ASSFQGGETQY
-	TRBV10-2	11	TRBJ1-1	ASSESDRVEAF
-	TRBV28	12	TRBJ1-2	ASSPTVSVAGYT
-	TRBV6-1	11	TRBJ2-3	ASFGTYTDTQY
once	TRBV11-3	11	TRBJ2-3	ASSFQGTDTQY
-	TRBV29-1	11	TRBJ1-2	SVEVGQALTYT
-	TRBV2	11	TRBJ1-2	ASENRDRRGYT
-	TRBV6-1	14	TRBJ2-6	ASSGQGAPGANVLT
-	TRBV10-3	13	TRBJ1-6	AISPGGDRNSPLH
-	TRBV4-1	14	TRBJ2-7	ASSQGPGGSSYEQY
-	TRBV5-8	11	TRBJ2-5	ASSPGQKETQY
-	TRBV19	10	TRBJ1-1	ASSWRNTEAF
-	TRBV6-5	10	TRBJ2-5	ASRTGEETQY
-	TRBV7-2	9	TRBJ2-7	ASSLDSEQY
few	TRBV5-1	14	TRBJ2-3	ASSSVPRGSTDTQY
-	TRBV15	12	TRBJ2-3	ATSRDSNADTQY
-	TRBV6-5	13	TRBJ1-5	ASRVRDRATQPQH